This is a list of T cell receptor beta chains from one sample in a study of blood T cell repertoires in COVID-19. Only in-frame clones appear in the TCRdb table, and some are missing; sequencing was by immunoSEQ multiplex PCR. Of 140,000 to 150,000 clones in the sample, over 80% are singletons; the top ten hold roughly 1.6%. The specimen was peripheral blood. These receptors originate from a woman aged 45 to 65 with acute or convalescent COVID-19. The CDR3 runs from the conserved cysteine through the conserved F or W.

v_gene: TRBV21-1; j_gene: TRBJ2-7; CDR3aa: CASSKKPDEQYF
v_gene: TRBV5-1; j_gene: TRBJ2-2; CDR3aa: CASSLYQGRDTGELFF
v_gene: TRBV5-1; j_gene: TRBJ1-4; CDR3aa: CASSWGDFATNEKLFF
v_gene: TRBV19; j_gene: TRBJ1-1; CDR3aa: CASREWGGGNTEAFF
v_gene: TRBV13; j_gene: TRBJ1-3; CDR3aa: CASSLVRAPGNTIYF
v_gene: TRBV19; j_gene: TRBJ1-1; CDR3aa: CASSRGQWPTEAFF
v_gene: TRBV6-5; j_gene: TRBJ2-1; CDR3aa: CASSPRQGRHEQFF
v_gene: TRBV5-4; j_gene: TRBJ2-1; CDR3aa: CASSSPSGRDYNEQFF
v_gene: TRBV14; j_gene: TRBJ1-4; CDR3aa: CASSSGTNNEKLFF
v_gene: TRBV9; j_gene: TRBJ1-5; CDR3aa: CASSMGTGGSNQPQHF
v_gene: TRBV7-9; j_gene: TRBJ1-1; CDR3aa: CASSLEQGGTEAFF
v_gene: TRBV24-1; j_gene: TRBJ2-7; CDR3aa: CATSDPGQPYEQYF
v_gene: TRBV25-1; j_gene: TRBJ2-7; CDR3aa: CASSELSLQYF
v_gene: TRBV9; j_gene: TRBJ1-2; CDR3aa: CASSADTGVGYGYTF
v_gene: TRBV18; j_gene: TRBJ1-2; CDR3aa: CASSPRPGTPKDGYTF
v_gene: TRBV7-8; j_gene: TRBJ2-3; CDR3aa: CASSQNLRGTDTQYF
v_gene: TRBV6-5; j_gene: TRBJ1-1; CDR3aa: CASSYSGRGDTEAFF
v_gene: TRBV10-3; j_gene: TRBJ2-1; CDR3aa: CAISAGTSGYNEQFF
v_gene: TRBV7-9; j_gene: TRBJ1-2; CDR3aa: CASSLQGNYGYTF
v_gene: TRBV7-9; j_gene: TRBJ1-1; CDR3aa: CASSLDPGSEFAEAFF
v_gene: TRBV11-2; j_gene: TRBJ1-1; CDR3aa: CASSLARRALRTEAFF
v_gene: TRBV19; j_gene: TRBJ1-5; CDR3aa: CASSIVLGGNQPQHF
v_gene: TRBV7-9; j_gene: TRBJ2-5; CDR3aa: CASSPGQGWTTQYF
v_gene: TRBV6-4; j_gene: TRBJ1-6; CDR3aa: CASSAGTGVGSPLHF
v_gene: TRBV18; j_gene: TRBJ2-5; CDR3aa: CASSSGETQYF
v_gene: TRBV9; j_gene: TRBJ2-3; CDR3aa: CASSPRDRNTDTQYF
v_gene: TRBV30; j_gene: TRBJ1-4; CDR3aa: CAWSGGLATNEKLFF
v_gene: TRBV12-3/TRBV12-4; j_gene: TRBJ1-5; CDR3aa: CASRATGSKPQHF
v_gene: TRBV30; j_gene: TRBJ1-2; CDR3aa: CAWSIGDYGYTF
v_gene: TRBV10-1; j_gene: TRBJ2-1; CDR3aa: CASSTGTSGPNEQFF
v_gene: TRBV6-5; j_gene: TRBJ2-7; CDR3aa: CASTPTGSTYEQYF
v_gene: TRBV5-1; j_gene: TRBJ2-1; CDR3aa: CASSTGQGTINNEQFF
v_gene: TRBV21-1; j_gene: TRBJ1-1; CDR3aa: CASSKDLYWRAHTEAFF
v_gene: TRBV25-1; j_gene: TRBJ2-2; CDR3aa: CASSSQLNTGELFF
v_gene: TRBV6-6; j_gene: TRBJ1-2; CDR3aa: CASSLTRDYGYTF
v_gene: TRBV6-5; j_gene: TRBJ1-2; CDR3aa: CASLTLTGIRYGYTF
v_gene: TRBV28; j_gene: TRBJ1-6; CDR3aa: CASRGGTGEILHF
v_gene: TRBV15; j_gene: TRBJ2-2; CDR3aa: CATSRGGHGTGELFF
v_gene: TRBV2; j_gene: TRBJ1-6; CDR3aa: CASSERGTYNSPLHF
v_gene: TRBV7-8; j_gene: TRBJ1-2; CDR3aa: CASSLAGDYGYTF
v_gene: TRBV5-1; j_gene: TRBJ1-2; CDR3aa: CASSPAGDRGNYGYTF
v_gene: TRBV4-1; j_gene: TRBJ1-3; CDR3aa: CASSQQTPTGAGNTIYF
v_gene: TRBV6-5; j_gene: TRBJ1-5; CDR3aa: CASTGVGSNQPQHF
v_gene: TRBV6-5; j_gene: TRBJ1-2; CDR3aa: CASSSIRDGYTF
v_gene: TRBV24-1; j_gene: TRBJ2-2; CDR3aa: CATSDGGTGELFF
v_gene: TRBV5-1; j_gene: TRBJ2-5; CDR3aa: CASSLASGGETQYF
v_gene: TRBV29-1; j_gene: TRBJ2-3; CDR3aa: CSVERGTGTRSTDTQYF
v_gene: TRBV10-3; j_gene: TRBJ2-1; CDR3aa: CAISEPGRGGWNEQFF
v_gene: TRBV19; j_gene: TRBJ2-2; CDR3aa: CASSIGGNTGELFF
v_gene: TRBV29-1; j_gene: TRBJ2-1; CDR3aa: CSVDLLGGGAYNEQFF
v_gene: TRBV9; j_gene: TRBJ2-3; CDR3aa: CASSFSGPRSTDTQYF
v_gene: TRBV3-1/TRBV3-2; j_gene: TRBJ1-3; CDR3aa: CASSQVWTAGNTIYF
v_gene: TRBV5-1; j_gene: TRBJ2-4; CDR3aa: CASSLTSGGPGAKNIQYF
v_gene: TRBV9; j_gene: TRBJ2-1; CDR3aa: CASSQNRGYRSYNEQFF